Listed here is a single T cell receptor beta chain. Naivety among CD8 cells was defined by CD45RO negativity and positive CCR7 selection, thereby excluding terminally differentiated effector memory CD45RA+ cells. Germline CDR1 and CDR2: SGHDN and FVKESK. The V end lost 0 bases, the J end lost 4 bases, and 7 bases lay between the germline ends. The CDR3 contains 14 residues. The data belong to a study of shared clonotypes between healthy human individuals. Some clones are missing from TCRdb's copy, which holds only in-frame ones; the method was immunoSEQ multiplex PCR. Among 1.5 million to 2.5 million clones listed, roughly 95% were seen once.

This receptor was identified in a man aged 18 to 29 in good health. Sequences were obtained from naive CD8+ T cells sorted from blood. The chain combines TRBV14 with TRBJ1-3; D not resolved. CDR3 sequence: CASSQDRTGNTIYF. Written as DNA, the CDR3 is TGTGCCAGCAGCCAAGACAGGACGGGAAACACCATATATTTT.